The source of this T cell receptor (beta chain) is a study of blood T cell repertoires in COVID-19. Study-wide background: Acute and convalescent COVID-19 samples came from the United States, Italy and Spain. PBMCs, B-cell-depleted T cells, or T cells were the source of the cDNA or gDNA that made up the material.

J gave up 7 bases and V 4 bases, and 9 bases lay outside the gene matches. The V gene's germline CDR1 is SGHRS and CDR2 YFSETQ. There are 15 residues in the CDR3. Sequencing was performed with immunoSEQ multiplex PCR; in TCRdb, only in-frame clones are kept and a portion is missing. The top ten hold about 5.2% of the sample, which has approximately 50,000 clones, around four fifths seen once. The sample consisted of peripheral blood. The clonotype originates from a human donor in a cohort sampled during active COVID-19. This chain connects TRBV5-1 to TRBJ1-4, with 8 bases matching TRBD1. The CDR3 nucleotides read TGCGCCAGCAGCAGAAGTTCGGACAGGGCTGAAAAACTGTTTTTT. This gives the protein CASSRSSDRAEKLFF.